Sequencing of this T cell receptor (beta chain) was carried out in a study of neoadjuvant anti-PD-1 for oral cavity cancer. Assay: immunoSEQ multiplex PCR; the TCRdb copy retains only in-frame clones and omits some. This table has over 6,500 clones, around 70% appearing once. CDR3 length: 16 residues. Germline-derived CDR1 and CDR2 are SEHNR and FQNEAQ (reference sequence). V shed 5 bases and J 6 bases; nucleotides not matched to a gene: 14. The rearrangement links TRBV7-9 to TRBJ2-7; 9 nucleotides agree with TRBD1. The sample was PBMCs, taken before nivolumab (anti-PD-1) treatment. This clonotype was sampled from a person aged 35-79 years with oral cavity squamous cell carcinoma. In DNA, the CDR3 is TGTGCCAGCAGCCATCGGACAGGGGCAAATTTGACCGAGCAGTACTTC. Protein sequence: CASSHRTGANLTEQYF.